This section outlines one T cell receptor beta chain sequence together with its context. Assay used: immunoSEQ multiplex PCR; TCRdb lists only in-frame clones, some missing. The table has 170,000 or so clones, around nine tenths seen once. This sample stems from a study of blood T cell repertoires in COVID-19. Study-wide context: PBMCs, B-cell-depleted T cells, or T cells were the source of the cDNA or gDNA that made up the material.

Material: peripheral blood. The TCR sequence derives from a man over 45 with acute or convalescent COVID-19.

The CDR3 sequence: CASSLAVGRGASGYTF. CDR3 sequence (DNA): TGTGCCAGCAGCTTAGCGGTGGGACGGGGGGCGTCGGGCTACACCTTC. The rearrangement uses TRBV7-9 and TRBJ1-2; D may be TRBD1 (6 bases). V was clipped by 0 bases and J by 8 bases, with 19 bases between them. The CDR3 runs to 16 residues. CDR1 and CDR2 (germline): SEHNR, FQNEAQ (reference sequence). The full variable domain, rest sourced from reference TRBV7-9 and TRBJ1-2, is DTGVSQNPRHKITKRGQNVTFRCDPISEHNRLYWYRQTLGQGPEFLTYFQNEAQLEKSRLLSDRFSAERPKGSFSTLEIQRTEQGDSAMYLCASSLAVGRGASGYTFGSGTRLTVV.